The 18 T cell receptor beta chains presented below share a single source sample, sequenced in a study of T cell repertoires in cytomegalovirus infection. These receptors' antigens are unknown. TCRdb re-derived calls from the reads in MiXCR, one entry per CDR3 protein. Of approximately 25,000 distinct CDR3 sequences listed, under 20% are singletons. The sequenced sample was CD8+ T cells from cultured PBMCs, obtained from culture after CMV antigen stimulation. The receptors were sampled from a human donor in good health (CMV status not recorded). Some clones in this sample may be carry-over from other donors' samples.

This clonotype has just a few counts. V is TRBV15 and J is TRBJ2-5; weak D call: TRBD2 (6 bases). The CDR3 has 15 residues. V lost 2 bases to trimming and J lost 0 bases, with 10 bases between them. In germline, CDR1 is LNHNV, CDR2 YYDKDF (reference sequence). The CDR3 loop is CATSRTLAHQETQYF. Here the CDR3 DNA reads TGTGCCACCAGCAGAACCCTAGCGCACCAAGAGACCCAGTACTTC.

In this sample, this clonotype turned up many times. The chain employs TRBV15 and TRBJ1-1, with 7 bases matching TRBD1. The V gene end was trimmed by 7 bases and the J gene end by 0 bases; junction bases not matched to a gene: 23. This CDR3 has 20 amino acids. The V gene's germline CDR1 is LNHNV and CDR2 YYDKDF (reference sequence). The CDR3 DNA reads as TGTGCCACCACCTTGAACGACAGGGTCGGTAGTAGAGGTATGAACACTGAAGCTTTCTTT. This sequence encodes CATTLNDRVGSRGMNTEAFF.

The chain couples TRBV7-8 to TRBJ2-3; D gene uncertain. CDR1 is SGHVS, CDR2 FQNEAQ, per germline. CDR3 length: 17 amino acids. The ends were cut back, 4 bases at V and 4 bases at J, with 21 bases in the middle. CDR3 bases: TGTGCCAGCAGCTCGATATCCGCCGGATGGTTGGCAGATACGCAGTATTTT. This sequence encodes CASSSISAGWLADTQYF.

The CDR3 nucleotides are TGTGCCAGCAGTGGGGACGGGGTTGGCTACACCTTC. This sequence encodes CASSGDGVGYTF. The chain has TRBV12-3 or TRBV12-4 and TRBJ1-2; a possible D gene is TRBD1 (5 bases). The CDR3 totals 12 residues. The V gene lost 5 bases and the J gene lost 7 bases, with 11 bases spanning the gap.

This clonotype turned up a few times. The chain joins TRBV12-3 or TRBV12-4 to TRBJ2-7; a weak D match, TRBD2 (5 bases). The CDR3 sequence is 13 residues long. Deletions cut 6 bases from V and 6 bases from J, with 15 bases between. Written as DNA, the CDR3 is TGTGCCAGCAGCTTCCGAGGGCCTAGCGAGCAGTACTTC. This gives the protein CASSFRGPSEQYF.

This clonotype has more than one count but fewer than ten. At one end the junction does not follow the germline gene, possibly because of a read error. The chain employs TRBV4-1 and TRBJ2-3; D perhaps matches TRBD2 (6 bases). The CDR3 totals 16 residues. Germline V CDR1 and CDR2: MGHRA, YSYEKL. The DNA of the CDR3 is TGCACCAGCAGCCAAGAATGGGGGGAATTCGGAGATACGCAGTATTTT. Its protein is CTSSQEWGEFGDTQYF.

This chain links TRBV6-5 with TRBJ2-2; 7 bases agree with TRBD2. This CDR3 has 19 residues. The germline V gene encodes CDR1 MNHEY and CDR2 SVGAGI. J was trimmed by 0 bases and V by 0 bases; bases with no gene match: 10. This CDR3 is CASSYSSASGNANTGELFF. The CDR3 region has the DNA TGTGCCAGCAGTTACTCTTCCGCTAGCGGAAACGCGAACACCGGGGAGCTGTTTTTT.

This chain connects TRBV27 to TRBJ1-5, with D unresolved. The CDR3 extends over 13 amino acids. Trimming cost V 5 bases and J 5 bases, with 10 bases left between them. Germline-derived CDR1 and CDR2 are MNHEY and SMNVEV (reference sequence). The CDR3 reads CASSTGLHQPQHF. CDR3 coding DNA: TGTGCCAGCAGTACCGGACTGCATCAGCCCCAGCATTTT.

This clonotype was detected a few times. The rearrangement uses TRBV4-3 and TRBJ2-7; D ambiguous. V was cut by 2 bases and J by 2 bases, with 13 bases left in between. Germline CDR1 is LGHNA and CDR2 is YSLEER. The CDR3 runs to 15 residues. The CDR3 DNA reads TGCGCCAGCAGCCAAACTGCGTTAGGCCCCTACGAGCAGTACTTC. Protein: CASSQTALGPYEQYF.

This rearrangement joins TRBV10-3 to TRBJ1-1; D perhaps matches TRBD1 (5 bases). This CDR3 comprises 15 residues. The V gene's germline CDR1 is ENHRY and CDR2 SYGVKD. Trimming cost V 5 bases and J 1 base, with 14 bases left between them. The CDR3 DNA reads as TGTGCCATCAGTCGAGAGGAGGGGCGGAACACTGAAGCTTTCTTT. Amino acids: CAISREEGRNTEAFF.

This clonotype has a count of ten or more. The chain is built from TRBV6-2 or TRBV6-3 and TRBJ1-1; 10 bases match TRBD1. Germline trimming cut 6 bases from V and 6 bases from J; bases unmatched to any gene: 10. The CDR3 totals 15 residues. Germline V CDR1 and CDR2: MNHEY, SVGEGT. CDR3 protein: CASRSSGTGVAEAFF. The CDR3 region has the DNA TGTGCCAGCAGATCCTCTGGGACAGGGGTCGCTGAAGCTTTCTTT.

The chain couples TRBV6-6 to TRBJ2-3; D may match TRBD1 or TRBD2 (7 bases each). Trimming took 6 bases from V and 4 from J, leaving 14 bases between them. This CDR3 is built from 14 residues. Germline CDR1 and CDR2: MNHNY and SVGAGI (reference sequence). CDR3 coding DNA: TGTGCCAGCAGCTCGGGGAGGGGGCCAGATACGCAGTATTTT. This translates into CASSSGRGPDTQYF.

There are a few counts of this clonotype. For the CDR3, the DNA is TGTGCCAGCAGTAACCGTTGGGCTGGGGCCAACGTCCTGACTTTC. Its protein is CASSNRWAGANVLTF. The chain employs TRBV2 and TRBJ2-6, with D uncertain. There are 15 residues in the CDR3. Deletions cut 5 bases from V and 2 bases from J, with 10 bases between. The germline V gene has CDR1 SNHLY and CDR2 FYNNEI.

This clonotype was found a few times. The chain uses TRBV11-2 and TRBJ2-1; a possible D gene is TRBD2 (6 bases). Germline V gene lookup returns CDR1 SGHAT and CDR2 FQNNGV. Deletions cut 5 bases from V and 2 bases from J, with 13 bases between. The CDR3 is 15 residues long. In DNA, the CDR3 is TGTGCCAGCAGCCACCGGGACTGGACCTACAATGAGCAGTTCTTC. As protein: CASSHRDWTYNEQFF.

This clonotype came up a few times. The chain couples TRBV12-3 or TRBV12-4 to TRBJ2-5; D is perhaps TRBD2 (6 bases). Deletions cut 3 bases from V and 4 bases from J, with 12 bases between. The CDR3 totals 14 residues. The DNA for the CDR3 is TGTGCCAGCAGTTTCCCTGGCGGGGTAGAGACCCAGTACTTC. This sequence encodes CASSFPGGVETQYF.

V and J are TRBV12-3 or TRBV12-4 and TRBJ2-1; no clear D. CDR3 length equals 12 residues. V shed 6 bases and J shed 14 bases, with 17 bases lying between them. The CDR3 DNA sequence: TGTGCCAGCAGGAAAACTCTACTCCCGGAGTTCTTC. This codes for CASRKTLLPEFF.

Ten or more counts support this clonotype. The chain is built from TRBV6-2 or TRBV6-3 and TRBJ2-1; maybe TRBD2 (7 bases). This CDR3 comprises 15 residues. The germline V gene encodes CDR1 MNHEY and CDR2 SVGEGT. Trimming stripped 4 bases from V and 2 bases from J, with 12 bases between. The CDR3 protein is CASSWAGATYNEQFF. CDR3 nucleotides: TGTGCCAGCAGTTGGGCGGGGGCGACCTACAATGAGCAGTTCTTC.

This clonotype turned up a few times. The V gene is TRBV9, the J gene TRBJ2-7; 9 positions agree with TRBD2. CDR3 length: 15 residues. Germline V gene data show CDR1 as SGDLS and CDR2 as YYNGEE. Trimming at V came to 1 base and at J to 4 bases, leaving 6 bases not matched to a gene. CDR3: CASSVYAGGPYEQYF. CDR3 in DNA: TGTGCCAGCAGCGTATATGCGGGAGGGCCGTACGAGCAGTACTTC.